The 3 T cell receptor beta chains given below trace back to one sample, sequenced in a study of response to subunit inactivated influenza vaccine. Each CDR3 protein gets one entry after TCRdb re-called the RT-PCR reads with MiXCR. Here the sample spans 860,000 or so distinct CDR3 sequences, around 20% being singletons. Here the sequenced sample was PBMCs from blood, taken more than 4 days after vaccination. Source of these receptors: a middle-aged man who received an inactivated influenza vaccine.

The chain has TRBV6-5 and TRBJ2-6; TRBD2 is a possible D gene (5 bases). Germline values: CDR1 MNHEY, CDR2 SVGAGI. With 0 bases removed from V and 2 bases from J, the gap between germline ends came to 8 bases. The CDR3 loop spans 16 amino acids. CDR3 protein: CASSYSGVPGANVLTF. In DNA, the CDR3 is TGTGCCAGCAGTTACTCGGGAGTTCCTGGGGCCAACGTCCTGACTTTC.

V gene TRBV10-3 combines with J gene TRBJ2-5, with D perhaps assigned TRBD1 or TRBD2 (5 bases each). Germline CDR1 reads ENHRY; CDR2 reads SYGVKD. The CDR3 spans 15 residues. V was clipped by 7 bases and J by 2 bases, with 17 bases between them. The chain's CDR3 is CAITEGGGGQETQYF. CDR3 bases: TGTGCCATCACCGAAGGTGGGGGTGGGCAAGAGACCCAGTACTTC.

This clonotype has a handful of counts. The chain is built from TRBV20-1 and TRBJ2-4, with D perhaps TRBD1 or TRBD2 (5 bases each). The CDR3 is made up of 15 amino acids. Germline CDR1 and CDR2: DFQATT and SNEGSKA (reference sequence). The V end was cut by 0 bases, the J end by 6 bases, with 15 bases between. The DNA of the CDR3 is TGCAGTGCTAGAGATAGTCAGGGAGTCACAAACATTCAGTACTTC. Residues: CSARDSQGVTNIQYF.